Following are 19 T cell receptor beta chains from one sample sequenced in a study of cytomegalovirus exposure and HLA in healthy donors. Profiled with immunoSEQ multiplex PCR; TCRdb holds only in-frame clones, not every one. The sample includes 150,000 to 200,000 clones, 80% to 90% of them seen just once. The sample comprised PBMCs. These TCRs come from a woman in her twenties or thirties in good health and CMV-seronegative.

The J gene is TRBJ2-1, the V gene TRBV2, with 7 bases fitting TRBD1. Germline CDR1 reads SNHLY; CDR2 reads FYNNEI. After removal of 6 bases from V and 4 bases from J, the junction contained 12 bases not matched to a gene. This CDR3 contains 16 residues. The CDR3 region has the DNA TGTGCCAGCAGAGACCCCCCGGGACAGTCGTACAATGAGCAGTTCTTC. Translating it yields CASRDPPGQSYNEQFF.

CDR3 residues: CASSGAGGSGEQFF. The CDR3 bases are TGTGCCAGCAGCGGAGCGGGAGGTTCAGGGGAGCAGTTCTTC. The chain uses TRBV7-9 and TRBJ2-1; 9 bases line up with TRBD2. Germline CDR1 reads SEHNR; CDR2 reads FQNEAQ (reference sequence). CDR3 length equals 14 residues. The V gene end was trimmed by 5 bases and the J gene end by 10 bases; junction bases not matched to a gene: 9.

About this clone itself: Other DNA sequences in this specimen translate into the identical CDR3. The rearrangement joins TRBV19 to TRBJ1-2; no clear D. V shed 6 bases and J shed 4 bases, with 9 bases lying between them. This CDR3 is built from 12 residues. Germline V gives CDR1 LNHDA, CDR2 SQIVND (reference sequence). The CDR3 coding sequence is TGTGCCAGTAGCCGACAAGGCTATGGCTACACCTTC. Amino acid sequence: CASSRQGYGYTF.

The chain has TRBV2 and TRBJ2-5; D uncertain. Trimming pared 5 bases from V and 5 bases from J, leaving 9 bases between. This CDR3 comprises 12 residues. Per the germline V gene, CDR1 is SNHLY and CDR2 is FYNNEI. The CDR3: CASSPTSETQYF. The CDR3 DNA sequence: TGTGCCAGCAGTCCTACGTCGGAGACCCAGTACTTC.

This clone occurred a few times. V gene TRBV5-1 combines with J gene TRBJ2-1; 7 bases map to TRBD1. Germline values: CDR1 SGHRS, CDR2 YFSETQ. There are 15 residues in the CDR3. V lost 4 bases to trimming and J lost 9 bases; unmatched junction nucleotides: 13. CDR3 loop: CASSTGTVTTGEQFF. The CDR3 DNA sequence: TGCGCCAGCAGCACCGGGACAGTAACCACGGGTGAGCAGTTCTTC.

The chain is built from TRBV30 and TRBJ1-2; D remains unclear. This CDR3 is 12 amino acids long. With 3 bases removed from V and 1 base from J, the gap between germline ends came to 6 bases. Germline-derived CDR1 and CDR2 are GTSNPN and SVGIG (reference sequence). CDR3 coding DNA: TGTGCCTGGAGGAGCAATAACTATGGCTACACCTTC. Translation gives CAWRSNNYGYTF.

The genes are TRBV5-1 and TRBJ1-1; the match to TRBD1 covers 7 bases. The V segment lost 4 bases and the J segment 3 bases; nucleotides outside the gene matches: 12. The CDR3 sequence is 16 residues long. CDR1 is SGHRS, CDR2 YFSETQ, per germline. The CDR3 DNA is TGCGCCAGCAGCCGCAAAAGGGGGCGATCGGACACTGAAGCTTTCTTT. Translated, it gives CASSRKRGRSDTEAFF. Drawing the rest from reference TRBV5-1 and TRBJ1-1, the complete variable domain is KAGVTQTPRYLIKTRGQQVTLSCSPISGHRSVSWYQQTPGQGLQFLFEYFSETQRNKGNFPGRFSGRQFSNSRSEMNVSTLELGDSALYLCASSRKRGRSDTEAFFGQGTRLTVV.

The chain carries TRBV6-5 and TRBJ2-1; D gene unclear. This CDR3 is 14 amino acids long. With 10 bases removed from V and 3 bases from J, the gap between germline ends came to 16 bases. Germline assignment: CDR1 MNHEY and CDR2 SVGAGI. The CDR3 DNA follows: TGTGCCACCAACTCCCTCTTAAACTACAATGAGCAGTTCTTC. Residues: CATNSLLNYNEQFF.

CDR3: CASSPLATGSYEQYF. The CDR3 nucleotides are TGTGCCAGCAGCCCTCTAGCGACCGGCTCCTACGAGCAGTACTTC. J is TRBJ2-7 and V is TRBV6-1; D is possibly TRBD2 (6 bases). V was clipped by 6 bases and J by 0 bases, with 15 bases between them. This CDR3 region has 15 residues. Germline V gene data show CDR1 as MNHNS and CDR2 as SASEGT.

This clone occurred a few times. The chain employs TRBV28 and TRBJ1-6; D ambiguous. CDR1 is MDHEN and CDR2 is SYDVKM in the germline V gene. The length of the CDR3 is 14 residues. The ends were cut back, 4 bases at V and 15 bases at J, with 19 bases in the middle. CDR3 in amino acids: CASSSPPSPYLLHF. CDR3 sequence (DNA): TGTGCCAGCAGTTCCCCCCCCTCTCCTTATCTCCTCCACTTT.

The chain is built from TRBV5-1 and TRBJ1-5; the D is unclear. Trimming cost V 2 bases and J 2 bases, with 11 bases left between them. The CDR3 loop spans 15 amino acids. Germline V gene sequence: CDR1 SGHRS, CDR2 YFSETQ. The CDR3 region has the DNA TGCGCCAGCAGCTTAAGCCATTCGGGCAATCAGCCCCAGCATTTT. It is translated as CASSLSHSGNQPQHF.

The table lists this clone with a few counts. This sequence joins TRBV14 and TRBJ2-7, with 10 bases that match TRBD2. Losses at the gene ends were 6 bases for V and 5 bases for J; bases not matched to a gene: 13. There are 16 residues in the CDR3. The germline gives CDR1 SGHDN, CDR2 FVKESK. The CDR3 sequence: CASRPTSGGAGNEQYF. DNA for the CDR3: TGTGCCAGCAGACCCACGAGCGGGGGGGCCGGGAACGAGCAGTACTTC. Drawing the rest from reference TRBV14 and TRBJ2-7, the complete variable domain is EAGVTQFPSHSVIEKGQTVTLRCDPISGHDNLYWYRRVMGKEIKFLLHFVKESKQDESGMPNNRFLAERTGGTYSTLKVQPAELEDSGVYFCASRPTSGGAGNEQYFGPGTRLTVT.

This clone has just one count. The genes are TRBV10-3 and TRBJ2-1, with 8 bases that match TRBD1. The CDR3 loop spans 12 amino acids. Losses at the gene ends were 7 bases for V and 6 bases for J; bases not matched to a gene: 2. CDR1 is ENHRY, CDR2 SYGVKD, per germline. This CDR3 reads CAIKDRVNEQFF. The CDR3 DNA is TGTGCCATCAAGGACAGGGTCAATGAGCAGTTCTTC.

The rearrangement links TRBV10-3 to TRBJ2-1, with TRBD2 matching 11 bases. V dropped 4 bases and J dropped 5; count of bases not matched to a gene: 10. Germline-derived CDR1 and CDR2 are ENHRY and SYGVKD. The CDR3 contains 17 residues. The CDR3 loop reads CAISAGLAARTNNEQFF. CDR3 DNA: TGTGCCATCAGTGCGGGACTAGCGGCCCGAACTAACAATGAGCAGTTCTTC.

The sample holds one count of this clone. This chain joins TRBV6-9 and TRBJ2-7, with a tentative D call TRBD1 (5 bases). Per the germline V gene, CDR1 is MNHGY and CDR2 is SVAAGI. The V and J ends lost 0 bases and 6 bases respectively, with 9 bases between them. The CDR3 spans 13 residues. The DNA for the CDR3 is TGTGCCAGCAGTTATTCGCAGGGTTTCGAGCAGTACTTC. Protein product: CASSYSQGFEQYF.

The CDR3 spells CASSESRGYEQYF. The DNA of the CDR3 is TGCGCCAGCAGTGAGTCCCGGGGCTACGAGCAGTACTTC. The V call is TRBV10-1, the J call TRBJ2-7, with D maybe TRBD2 (5 bases). V lost 0 bases and J 3 bases, leaving 6 bases between the germline ends. Germline V CDR1 and CDR2: WNHNN, SYGVQD (reference sequence). The CDR3 spans 13 residues.

The CDR3 is CASSIITDTQYF. In DNA form, the CDR3 reads TGTGCCAGCAGTATCATCACAGATACGCAGTATTTT. The chain employs TRBV28 and TRBJ2-3, with D unclear. From germline, CDR1 is MDHEN and CDR2 SYDVKM. The CDR3 covers 12 residues. Trimming shortened V by 5 bases and J by 2 bases, and 5 bases separated the two germline ends.

This clone has just a few counts. The rearrangement links TRBV11-2 to TRBJ1-2, with TRBD1 identical over 10 bases. Germline V gene sequence: CDR1 SGHAT, CDR2 FQNNGV. With 5 bases clipped from V and 8 bases from J, the junction kept 8 bases outside the gene matches. The CDR3 is made up of 14 amino acids. The CDR3 DNA sequence: TGTGCCAGCAGCAACACCGGGACAGGGGCCGGCTACACCTTC. Encoded protein: CASSNTGTGAGYTF.

The chain is built from TRBV6-1 and TRBJ1-6; possible D gene TRBD1, 5 bases. The V gene lost 11 bases and the J gene lost 6 bases, with 14 bases spanning the gap. The V gene's germline CDR1 is MNHNS and CDR2 SASEGT. The CDR3 totals 13 residues. DNA of the CDR3: TGTGCCGCTCACGGGGGAGGTAATTCACCCCTCCACTTT. Translation gives CAAHGGGNSPLHF.